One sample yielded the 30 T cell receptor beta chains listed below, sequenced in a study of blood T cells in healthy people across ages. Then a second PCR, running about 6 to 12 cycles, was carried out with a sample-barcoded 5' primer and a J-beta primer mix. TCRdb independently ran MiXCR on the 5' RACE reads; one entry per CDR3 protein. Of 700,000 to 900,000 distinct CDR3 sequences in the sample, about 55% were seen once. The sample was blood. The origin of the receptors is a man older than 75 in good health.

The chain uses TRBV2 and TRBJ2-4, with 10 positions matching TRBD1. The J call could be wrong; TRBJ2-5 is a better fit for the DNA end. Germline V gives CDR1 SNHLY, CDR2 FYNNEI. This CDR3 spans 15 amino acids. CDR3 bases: TGTGCCAGCACCCCGGGACAGGGGAACCGAGAGACCCAGTACTTC. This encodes CASTPGQGNRETQYF.

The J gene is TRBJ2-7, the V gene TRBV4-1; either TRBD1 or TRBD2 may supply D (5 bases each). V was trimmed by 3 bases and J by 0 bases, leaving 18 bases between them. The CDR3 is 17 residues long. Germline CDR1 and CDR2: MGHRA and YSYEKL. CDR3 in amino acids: CASSQTSEGLSSYEQYF. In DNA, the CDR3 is TGCGCCAGCAGCCAGACAAGCGAGGGGCTGAGCTCCTACGAGCAGTACTTC.

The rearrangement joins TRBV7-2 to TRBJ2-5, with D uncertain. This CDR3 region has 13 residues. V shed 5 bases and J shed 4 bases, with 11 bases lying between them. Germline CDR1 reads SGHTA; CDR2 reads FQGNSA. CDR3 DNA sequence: TGTGCCAGCAGCCCCAGCTCGGTAGAGACCCAGTACTTC. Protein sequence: CASSPSSVETQYF.

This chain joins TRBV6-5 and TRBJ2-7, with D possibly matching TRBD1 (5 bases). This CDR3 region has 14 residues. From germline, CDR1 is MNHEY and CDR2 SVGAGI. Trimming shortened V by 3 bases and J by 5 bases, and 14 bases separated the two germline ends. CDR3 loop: CASSYKGRVNEQYF. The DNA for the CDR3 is TGTGCCAGCAGTTATAAGGGGCGTGTGAACGAGCAGTACTTC.

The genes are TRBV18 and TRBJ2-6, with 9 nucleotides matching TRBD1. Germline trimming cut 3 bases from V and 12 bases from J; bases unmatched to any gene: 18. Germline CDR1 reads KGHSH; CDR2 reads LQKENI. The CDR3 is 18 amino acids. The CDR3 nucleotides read TGTGCCAGCTCACCGCGAACTATCGGGACAGGGAGACCCAGCGTCCTGACTTTC. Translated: CASSPRTIGTGRPSVLTF.

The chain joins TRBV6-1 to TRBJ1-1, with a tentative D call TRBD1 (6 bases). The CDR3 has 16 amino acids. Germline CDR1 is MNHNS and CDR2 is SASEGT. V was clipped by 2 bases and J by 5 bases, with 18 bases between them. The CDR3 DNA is TGTGCCAGCAGTGAAATTCCGGGACATGGACGGACTGAAGCTTTCTTT. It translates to CASSEIPGHGRTEAFF.

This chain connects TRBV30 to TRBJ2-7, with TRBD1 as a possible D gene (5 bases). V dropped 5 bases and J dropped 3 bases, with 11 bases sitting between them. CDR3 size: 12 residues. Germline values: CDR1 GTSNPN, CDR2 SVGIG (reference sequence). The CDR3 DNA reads TGTGCCTGGGGTGGGGCCAACTACGAGCAGTACTTC. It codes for CAWGGANYEQYF.

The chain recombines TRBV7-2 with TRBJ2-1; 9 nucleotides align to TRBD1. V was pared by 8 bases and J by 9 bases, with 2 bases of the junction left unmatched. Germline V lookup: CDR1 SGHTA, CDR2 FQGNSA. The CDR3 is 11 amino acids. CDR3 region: CASRQGVEQFF. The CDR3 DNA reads TGTGCCAGCCGACAGGGGGTTGAGCAGTTCTTC.

The CDR3 is CSARTSGKGYNEQFF. The CDR3 coding sequence is TGCAGTGCTAGGACTAGCGGGAAGGGCTACAATGAGCAGTTCTTC. V is TRBV20-1 and J is TRBJ2-1, with 11 bases that match TRBD2. The J segment lost 3 bases and the V segment lost 3 bases, leaving 4 bases of the junction unmatched. The CDR3 is 15 amino acids. The V gene's germline CDR1 is DFQATT and CDR2 SNEGSKA (reference sequence).

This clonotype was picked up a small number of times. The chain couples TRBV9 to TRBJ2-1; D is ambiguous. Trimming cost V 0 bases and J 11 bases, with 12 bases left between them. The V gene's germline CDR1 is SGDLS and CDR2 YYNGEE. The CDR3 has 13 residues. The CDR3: CASSVATSPKQFF. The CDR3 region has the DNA TGTGCCAGCAGCGTAGCTACAAGCCCCAAGCAGTTCTTC.

The CDR3 reads CASSPWQGIGSPLHF. DNA of the CDR3: TGTGCCAGCAGCCCGTGGCAGGGGATTGGTTCACCCCTCCACTTT. V and J are TRBV5-4 and TRBJ1-6; perhaps TRBD1 as D (6 bases). Germline V gene lookup returns CDR1 SGHNT and CDR2 YYREEE (reference sequence). This CDR3 has 15 amino acids. With 4 bases removed from V and 9 bases from J, the gap between germline ends came to 17 bases.

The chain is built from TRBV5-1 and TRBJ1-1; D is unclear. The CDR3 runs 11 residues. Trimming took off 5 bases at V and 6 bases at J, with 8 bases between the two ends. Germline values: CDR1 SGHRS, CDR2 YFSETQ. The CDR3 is CASRTTSEAFF. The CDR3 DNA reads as TGCGCCAGCAGAACGACATCTGAAGCTTTCTTT.

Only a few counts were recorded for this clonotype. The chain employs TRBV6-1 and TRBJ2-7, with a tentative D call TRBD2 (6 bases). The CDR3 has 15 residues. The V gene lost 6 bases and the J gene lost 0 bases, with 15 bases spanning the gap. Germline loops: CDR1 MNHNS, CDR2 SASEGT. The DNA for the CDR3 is TGTGCCAGCAGCACAGTGGGGGGACCCTCCTACGAGCAGTACTTC. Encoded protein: CASSTVGGPSYEQYF.

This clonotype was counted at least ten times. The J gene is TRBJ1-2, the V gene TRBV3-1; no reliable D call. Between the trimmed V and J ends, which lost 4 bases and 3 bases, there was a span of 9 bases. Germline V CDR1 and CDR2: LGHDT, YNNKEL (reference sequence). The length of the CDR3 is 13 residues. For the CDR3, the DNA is TGTGCCAGCAGCCCTGACTTCGACTATGGCTACACCTTC. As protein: CASSPDFDYGYTF.

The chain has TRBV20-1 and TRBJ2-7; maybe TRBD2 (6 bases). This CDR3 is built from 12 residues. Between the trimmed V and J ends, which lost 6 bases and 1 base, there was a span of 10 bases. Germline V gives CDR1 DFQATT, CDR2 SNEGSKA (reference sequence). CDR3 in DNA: TGCAGTGCCCGACTAGATTCCTACGAGCAGTACTTC. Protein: CSARLDSYEQYF.

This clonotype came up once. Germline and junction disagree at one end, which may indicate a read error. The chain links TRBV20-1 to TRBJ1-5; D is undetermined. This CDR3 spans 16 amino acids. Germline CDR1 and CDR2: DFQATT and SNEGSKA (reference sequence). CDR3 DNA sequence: TGCAGCGCTAGAGAAGTCACCCGGGGAGGGAATCAGCCCCAGCATTTT. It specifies CSAREVTRGGNQPQHF.

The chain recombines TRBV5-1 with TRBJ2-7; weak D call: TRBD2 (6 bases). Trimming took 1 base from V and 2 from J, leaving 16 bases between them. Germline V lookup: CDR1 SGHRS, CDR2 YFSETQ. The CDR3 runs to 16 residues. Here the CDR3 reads CASSLLGLRSTYEQYF. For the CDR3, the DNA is TGCGCCAGCAGCTTGTTGGGACTGCGGAGCACCTACGAGCAGTACTTC.

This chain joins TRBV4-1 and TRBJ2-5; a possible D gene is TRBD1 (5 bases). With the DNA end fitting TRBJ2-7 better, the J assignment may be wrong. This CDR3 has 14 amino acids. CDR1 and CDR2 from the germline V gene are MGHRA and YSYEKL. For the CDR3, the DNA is TGCGCCAGCAGCCCGCGCCAGGGTGTGAACGAGCAGTACTTC. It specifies CASSPRQGVNEQYF.

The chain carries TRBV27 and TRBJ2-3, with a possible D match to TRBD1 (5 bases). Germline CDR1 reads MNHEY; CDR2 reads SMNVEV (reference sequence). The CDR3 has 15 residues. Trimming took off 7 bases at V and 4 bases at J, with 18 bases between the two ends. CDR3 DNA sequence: TGTGCCAGCACCCCCGGACACAGATGGGCAGATACGCAGTATTTT. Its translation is CASTPGHRWADTQYF.

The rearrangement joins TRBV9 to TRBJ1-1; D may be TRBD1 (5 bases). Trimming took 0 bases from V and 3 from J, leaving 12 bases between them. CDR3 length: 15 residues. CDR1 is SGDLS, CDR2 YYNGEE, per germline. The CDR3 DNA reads TGTGCCAGCAGCGTAGACGGGGCGGGGGACACTGAAGCTTTCTTT. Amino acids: CASSVDGAGDTEAFF.

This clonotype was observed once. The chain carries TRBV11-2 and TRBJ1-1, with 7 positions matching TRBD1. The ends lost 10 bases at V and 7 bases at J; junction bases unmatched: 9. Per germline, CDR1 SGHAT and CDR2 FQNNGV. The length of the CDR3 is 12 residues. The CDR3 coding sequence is TGTGCCACCAAAACAGGGGAGGTTGAAGCTTTCTTT. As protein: CATKTGEVEAFF.

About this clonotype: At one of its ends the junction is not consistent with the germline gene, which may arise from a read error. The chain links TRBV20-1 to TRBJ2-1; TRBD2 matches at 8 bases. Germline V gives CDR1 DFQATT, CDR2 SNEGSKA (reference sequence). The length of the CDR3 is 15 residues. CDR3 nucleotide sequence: TGCAGTGCGAGAGATGTGACTAGCGACTACAATGAGCAGTTCTTC. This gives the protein CSARDVTSDYNEQFF.

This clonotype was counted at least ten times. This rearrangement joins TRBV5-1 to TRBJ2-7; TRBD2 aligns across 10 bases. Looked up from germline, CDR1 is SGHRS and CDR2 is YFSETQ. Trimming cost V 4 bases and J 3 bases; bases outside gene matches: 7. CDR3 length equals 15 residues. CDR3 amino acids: CASSSSSGRLYEQYF. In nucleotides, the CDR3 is TGCGCCAGCAGCAGCTCTAGCGGGAGACTCTACGAGCAGTACTTC.

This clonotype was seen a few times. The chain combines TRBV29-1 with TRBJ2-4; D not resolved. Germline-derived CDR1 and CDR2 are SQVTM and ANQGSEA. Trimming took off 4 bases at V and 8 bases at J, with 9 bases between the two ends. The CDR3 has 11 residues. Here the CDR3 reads CSVALRDIQYF. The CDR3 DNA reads TGCAGCGTTGCCTTACGCGACATTCAGTACTTC.

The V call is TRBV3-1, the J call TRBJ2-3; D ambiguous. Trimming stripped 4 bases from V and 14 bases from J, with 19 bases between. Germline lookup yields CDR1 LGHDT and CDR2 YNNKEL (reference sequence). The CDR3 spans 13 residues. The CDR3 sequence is CASSLPPHRYAYF. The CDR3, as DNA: TGTGCCAGCAGCCTGCCTCCTCACAGATACGCGTATTTT.

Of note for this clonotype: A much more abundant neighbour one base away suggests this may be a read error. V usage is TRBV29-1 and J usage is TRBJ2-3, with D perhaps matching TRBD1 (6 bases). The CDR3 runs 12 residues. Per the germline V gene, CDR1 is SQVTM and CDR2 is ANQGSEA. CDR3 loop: CSVEEGADTRYF. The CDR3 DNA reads TGCAGCGTTGAAGAGGGGGCAGATACGCGGTATTTT.

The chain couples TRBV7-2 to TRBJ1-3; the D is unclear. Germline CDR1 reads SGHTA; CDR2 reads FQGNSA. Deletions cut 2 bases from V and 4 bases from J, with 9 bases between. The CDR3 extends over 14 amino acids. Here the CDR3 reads CASSLYRDGNTIYF. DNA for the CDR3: TGTGCCAGCAGCTTATATAGAGACGGAAACACCATATATTTT.

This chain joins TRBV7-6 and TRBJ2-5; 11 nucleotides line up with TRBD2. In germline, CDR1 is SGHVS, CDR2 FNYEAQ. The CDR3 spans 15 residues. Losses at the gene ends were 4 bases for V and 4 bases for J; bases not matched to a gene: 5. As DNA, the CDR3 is TGTGCCAGCAGCTACGGACTAGCGGGTGGAGAGACCCAGTACTTC. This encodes CASSYGLAGGETQYF.

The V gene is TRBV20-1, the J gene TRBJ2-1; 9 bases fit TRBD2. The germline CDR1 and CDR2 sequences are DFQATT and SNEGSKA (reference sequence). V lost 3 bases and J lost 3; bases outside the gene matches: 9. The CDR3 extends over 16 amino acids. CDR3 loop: CSARGVREGLYNEQFF. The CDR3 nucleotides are TGCAGTGCTAGGGGCGTGCGGGAGGGCCTCTACAATGAGCAGTTCTTC.

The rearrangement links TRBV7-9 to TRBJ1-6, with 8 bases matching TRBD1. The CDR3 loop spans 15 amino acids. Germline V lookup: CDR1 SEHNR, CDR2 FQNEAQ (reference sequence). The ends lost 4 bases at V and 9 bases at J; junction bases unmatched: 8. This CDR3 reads CASSSRTGNSSPLHF. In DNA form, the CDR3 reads TGTGCCAGCAGCTCCCGGACAGGGAATAGTTCACCCCTCCACTTT.